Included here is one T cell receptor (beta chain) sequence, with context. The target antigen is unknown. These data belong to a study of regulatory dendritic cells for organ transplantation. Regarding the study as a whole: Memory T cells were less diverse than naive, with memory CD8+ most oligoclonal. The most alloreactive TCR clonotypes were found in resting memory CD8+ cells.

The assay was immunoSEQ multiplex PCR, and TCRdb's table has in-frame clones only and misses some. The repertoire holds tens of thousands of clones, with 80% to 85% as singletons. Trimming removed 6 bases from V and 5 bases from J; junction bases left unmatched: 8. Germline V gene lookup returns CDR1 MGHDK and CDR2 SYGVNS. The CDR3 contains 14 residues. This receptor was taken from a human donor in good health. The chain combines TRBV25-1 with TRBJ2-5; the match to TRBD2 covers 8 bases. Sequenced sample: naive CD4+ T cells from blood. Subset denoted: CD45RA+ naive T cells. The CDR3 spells CASRDSGAGETQYF. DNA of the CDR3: TGTGCCAGCAGGGATAGCGGGGCGGGGGAGACCCAGTACTTC.